Below, 6 T cell receptor beta chains from the same sample are listed, as sequenced in a study of T cells after posttransplantation cyclophosphamide. Assay: immunoSEQ multiplex PCR; the TCRdb copy retains only in-frame clones and omits some. The sample has 21,000 or so clones, about 98% seen once. Sample: naive CD8+ T cells sorted from PBMCs. All receptors come from a man between 40 and 49 years old in good health, CMV-negative, and a related stem cell transplant donor.

CDR3 DNA: TGTGCCAGCAGAGGACTAGCGGGGCCCTACGAGCAGTACTTC. It is translated as CASRGLAGPYEQYF. The chain combines TRBV28 with TRBJ2-7, with 12 bases identical to TRBD2. This CDR3 contains 14 residues. V trimming: 6 bases; J trimming: 2 bases; junction bases outside the gene matches: 2. CDR1 and CDR2 (germline): MDHEN, SYDVKM.

The V call is TRBV4-2, the J call TRBJ1-3; 8 bases map to TRBD1. The CDR3 covers 15 residues. V was clipped by 8 bases and J by 0 bases; unmatched bases: 6. Germline lookup yields CDR1 LGHNA and CDR2 YNFKEQ. Written as DNA, the CDR3 is TGTGCCAGCCGCCGGACAGGGCGCTCTGGAAACACCATATATTTT. The encoded protein is CASRRTGRSGNTIYF.

The chain uses TRBV9 and TRBJ1-5; 8 bases map to TRBD1. After removal of 3 bases from V and 7 bases from J, the junction contained 9 bases not matched to a gene. Germline loops: CDR1 SGDLS, CDR2 YYNGEE. The CDR3 is made up of 15 amino acids. CDR3 region: CASSAGQGQGQPQHF. For the CDR3, the DNA is TGTGCCAGCAGCGCCGGACAGGGCCAAGGGCAGCCCCAGCATTTT.

Here the CDR3 reads CASSLSTRGRNTEAFF. The CDR3 DNA is TGTGCCAGCAGCTTATCTACCAGGGGCCGTAACACTGAAGCTTTCTTT. The V gene is TRBV11-2, the J gene TRBJ1-1, with D perhaps TRBD1 (6 bases). The germline V gene encodes CDR1 SGHAT and CDR2 FQNNGV. The CDR3 contains 16 residues. V lost 2 bases, J lost 2 bases, and 15 bases lay in between.

The chain couples TRBV11-2 to TRBJ2-7; no clear D. V was pared by 4 bases and J by 0 bases, with 4 bases between. The V gene's germline CDR1 is SGHAT and CDR2 FQNNGV. This CDR3 is 12 amino acids long. CDR3 nucleotide sequence: TGTGCCAGCAGCTCTTCCTCCTACGAGCAGTACTTC. Translating gives CASSSSSYEQYF.

This rearrangement joins TRBV6-5 to TRBJ1-5; D unclear. This CDR3 has 15 amino acids. Trimming took off 2 bases at V and 3 bases at J, with 11 bases between the two ends. CDR1 is MNHEY, CDR2 SVGAGI, per germline. CDR3 sequence reads: CASSYAGGVNQPQHF. In DNA, the CDR3 is TGTGCCAGCAGTTACGCAGGAGGCGTCAATCAGCCCCAGCATTTT.